The T cell receptor (beta chain) under discussion was sequenced for a study of glioma-infiltrating T cells. Study in general: About one million peripheral T cells were targeted at about 4.5- to 11-fold coverage.

V gave up 0 bases and J gave up 8 bases, with 8 bases separating them. The CDR3 is 13 amino acids. The germline CDR1 and CDR2 sequences are MGHRA and YSYEKL. Turning to this clonotype: The antigen remains unidentified.

Findings and limits, study-wide: Above-expected tissue-blood divergence occurred in all gliomas, most in low-grade ones.

TCR alpha and beta CDR3 regions were amplified from RNA using iRepertoire nested multiplex PCR. Input was roughly 100-450 ng of tissue mRNA or PBMC total RNA. TCRdb fed the multiplex PCR reads into MiXCR, producing one record per CDR3 protein. The sample carries a few hundred thousand distinct CDR3 sequences, about two fifths recorded once. The V call is TRBV4-1, the J call TRBJ2-1; no definite D call. Input material: glioma tissue, nonneoplastic brain tissue, or PBMCs (not recorded which). This clonotype was sampled from a human donor with low-grade glioma or glioblastoma, undergoing nonglioma brain surgery, or in good health (not recorded which). CDR3 loop: CASSQDRKDEQFF. In DNA, the CDR3 is TGCGCCAGCAGCCAAGATCGGAAAGATGAGCAGTTCTTC.